The rows below give T cell receptor beta chains drawn from one sample of a study of blood T cell repertoires in COVID-19. Generated by immunoSEQ multiplex PCR, the TCRdb table keeps only in-frame clones and is missing some. Of approximately 130,000 clones in the sample, around 77% are singletons; the top ten hold approximately 10%. The sequenced sample consisted of peripheral blood. These receptors all come from a human donor in a cohort sampled during active COVID-19. CDR3s include the opening cysteine and the closing phenylalanine or tryptophan. The D gene is left open where the match is weak. Clone sizes are given selectively: once, few, many, or a class where the clone is expanded.

TRBJ2-1 | TRBV19 | 14 | TRBD1 | - | CASSILTGANEQFF | TGTGCCAGTAGTATATTGACAGGGGCAAATGAGCAGTTCTTC
TRBJ2-3 | TRBV7-3 | 16 | TRBD2 | - | CASSLSGGAGTDTQYF | TGTGCCAGCAGCTTAAGCGGGGGGGCGGGCACAGATACGCAGTATTTT
TRBJ1-4 | TRBV5-6 | 16 | TRBD1 | - | CASSEARGLVYEKLFF | TGTGCCAGCAGCGAAGCCAGGGGGCTCGTGTATGAAAAACTGTTTTTT
TRBJ1-1 | TRBV7-8 | 15 | TRBD1 | - | CASSLTGTASSEAFF | TGTGCCAGCAGCTTAACCGGGACAGCAAGCTCTGAAGCTTTCTTT
TRBJ2-7 | TRBV7-3 | 15 | TRBD2 | - | CASSLSSGGSYEQYF | TGTGCCAGCAGCTTAAGCTCGGGAGGCTCCTACGAGCAGTACTTC
TRBJ2-7 | TRBV5-6 | 13 | TRBD1 | - | CASRHRQGGEQYF | TGTGCCAGCAGACATCGACAGGGCGGCGAGCAGTACTTC
TRBJ1-4 | TRBV6-6 | 13 | - | - | CASSKAEYEKLFF | TGTGCCAGCAGCAAAGCGGAATATGAAAAACTGTTTTTT
TRBJ1-2 | TRBV28 | 12 | - | - | CASNFEPYGYTF | TGTGCCAGCAACTTCGAACCCTATGGCTACACCTTC
TRBJ1-4 | TRBV6-5 | 15 | TRBD1 | - | CASSQYRGANEKLFF | TGTGCCAGCAGTCAGTACAGGGGAGCTAATGAAAAACTGTTTTTT
TRBJ2-7 | TRBV6-5 | 14 | TRBD1 | few | CASRRGQGVYEQYF | TGTGCCAGCAGAAGGGGACAGGGGGTTTACGAGCAGTACTTC
TRBJ1-6 | TRBV7-3 | 12 | - | - | CASSHSNSPLHF | TGTGCCAGCAGCCACAGTAATTCACCCCTCCACTTT
TRBJ2-3 | TRBV14 | 13 | - | - | CASSQASAGTQYF | TGTGCCAGCAGCCAAGCAAGTGCGGGTACGCAGTATTTT
TRBJ2-1 | TRBV5-6 | 16 | TRBD2 | - | CASSKLLSGGANEQFF | TGTGCCAGCAGCAAGCTACTTAGCGGGGGGGCCAATGAGCAGTTCTTC
TRBJ2-1 | TRBV6-1 | 14 | - | once | CASSEVGRSNEQFF | TGTGCCAGCAGTGAAGTTGGCAGGTCTAATGAGCAGTTCTTC
TRBJ1-5 | TRBV28 | 14 | - | - | CASSSPGSNQPQHF | TGTGCCAGCAGTTCCCCAGGGAGCAATCAGCCCCAGCATTTT
TRBJ2-1 | TRBV6-2/TRBV6-3 | 16 | - | few | CASSPRTDLRYNEQFF | TGTGCCAGCAGCCCTAGGACAGACCTTCGCTACAATGAGCAGTTCTTC
TRBJ1-1 | TRBV6-4 | 14 | - | - | CASILGKVNTEAFF | TGTGCCAGCATCCTAGGTAAGGTAAACACTGAAGCTTTCTTT
TRBJ2-3 | TRBV10-3 | 13 | - | - | CASNAGTTDTQYF | TGTGCCAGTAACGCGGGGACCACAGATACGCAGTATTTT
TRBJ2-3 | TRBV5-1 | 13 | - | - | CASSLGGQYTQYF | TGCGCCAGCAGCTTGGGGGGGCAGTATACGCAGTATTTT
TRBJ1-6 | TRBV2 | 14 | - | few | CASEQGTYNSPLHF | TGTGCCAGCGAACAGGGAACGTATAATTCACCCCTCCACTTT
TRBJ2-3 | TRBV20-1 | 15 | TRBD2 | - | CSASDGGGAVDTQYF | TGCAGTGCTAGTGACGGCGGGGGGGCCGTAGATACGCAGTATTTT
TRBJ2-7 | TRBV30 | 15 | - | - | CAWSAVGGGPYEQYF | TGTGCCTGGAGTGCAGTCGGAGGGGGCCCCTACGAGCAGTACTTC
TRBJ2-3 | TRBV3-1/TRBV3-2 | 14 | - | - | CASSLPGERDTQYF | TGTGCCAGCAGCCTCCCGGGGGAGAGGGATACGCAGTATTTT
TRBJ2-1 | TRBV19 | 20 | - | once | CASSSLRSGFLTATYNEQFF | TGTGCCAGTAGTTCCCTAAGATCAGGTTTCCTAACCGCCACCTACAATGAGCAGTTCTTC
TRBJ1-6 | TRBV12-3/TRBV12-4 | 13 | - | - | CASAESYNSPLHF | TGTGCCAGCGCCGAGTCCTATAATTCACCCCTCCACTTT
TRBJ2-7 | TRBV7-2 | 13 | - | - | CASSWAGINEQYF | TGTGCCAGCAGCTGGGCCGGTATCAACGAGCAGTACTTC
TRBJ2-1 | TRBV19 | 15 | TRBD1 | few | CASSITGQGNNEQFF | TGTGCCAGTAGTATCACGGGACAGGGGAACAATGAGCAGTTCTTC
TRBJ1-6 | TRBV30 | 17 | TRBD1 | - | CAWSVTYPGQGGSPLHF | TGTGCCTGGAGTGTCACATACCCGGGACAGGGGGGATCACCCCTCCACTTT
TRBJ1-5 | TRBV6-5 | 13 | TRBD1 | - | CASSGTGGQPQHF | TGTGCCAGCAGCGGGACAGGGGGTCAGCCCCAGCATTTT
TRBJ2-7 | TRBV11-2 | 15 | TRBD2 | - | CASSFRGGGDSEQYF | TGTGCCAGCAGCTTCCGGGGCGGGGGAGACTCCGAGCAGTACTTC
TRBJ2-1 | TRBV6-5 | 15 | TRBD2 | - | CASSQGLAVGNEQFF | TGTGCCAGCAGTCAGGGACTAGCGGTGGGCAATGAGCAGTTCTTC
TRBJ1-2 | TRBV27 | 19 | TRBD1 | - | CASSSTGGNLPVGSYGYTF | TGTGCCAGCAGTTCGACAGGGGGAAATCTCCCGGTTGGTAGCTATGGCTACACCTTC
TRBJ2-7 | TRBV5-6 | 13 | - | - | CASSYLSGYEQYF | TGTGCCAGCAGTTATCTGTCCGGCTACGAGCAGTACTTC
TRBJ2-1 | TRBV27 | 18 | - | - | CASSLRSVAVITYNEQFF | TGTGCCAGCAGTTTAAGGTCGGTAGCGGTGATTACCTACAATGAGCAGTTCTTC
TRBJ1-1 | TRBV28 | 16 | TRBD1 | - | CASSLSSTGGQLRAFF | TGTGCCAGCAGTTTATCTTCAACAGGGGGTCAACTGCGAGCTTTCTTT
TRBJ2-3 | TRBV11-3 | 14 | - | - | CASSSGLPTDTQYF | TGTGCCAGCAGCTCGGGACTTCCCACAGATACGCAGTATTTT
TRBJ1-1 | TRBV6-5 | 15 | - | - | CASRTVWGDNTEAFF | TGTGCCAGCAGAACTGTATGGGGGGATAACACTGAAGCTTTCTTT
TRBJ1-6 | TRBV7-2 | 13 | - | - | CASSFSVNSPLHF | TGTGCCAGCAGCTTTTCCGTTAATTCACCCCTCCACTTT
TRBJ1-1 | TRBV28 | 17 | TRBD1 | - | CASNTFGQGVTNTEAFF | TGTGCCAGCAATACATTCGGGCAGGGGGTAACGAACACTGAAGCTTTCTTT
TRBJ2-7 | TRBV7-2 | 15 | TRBD2 | - | CASSLAGGSAYEQYF | TGTGCCAGCAGCTTAGCGGGGGGGTCGGCCTACGAGCAGTACTTC
TRBJ2-5 | TRBV7-8 | 15 | - | - | CASSPRRFNQETQYF | TGTGCCAGCAGCCCTCGCCGGTTTAATCAAGAGACCCAGTACTTC
TRBJ1-6 | TRBV9 | 15 | - | - | CASSVESTLNSPLHF | TGTGCCAGCAGCGTAGAGAGCACCCTAAATTCACCCCTCCACTTT
TRBJ2-6 | TRBV28 | 15 | TRBD1 | - | CASSSRTGGANVLTF | TGTGCCAGCAGTTCACGGACAGGGGGGGCCAACGTCCTGACTTTC
TRBJ2-7 | TRBV6-5 | 14 | TRBD2 | - | CASSRAGATYEQYF | TGTGCCAGCAGCCGAGCGGGGGCCACCTACGAGCAGTACTTC
TRBJ2-1 | TRBV14 | 18 | TRBD1 | - | CASSQESWGQGGYNEQFF | TGTGCCAGCAGCCAAGAGTCCTGGGGACAGGGAGGCTACAATGAGCAGTTCTTC
TRBJ1-4 | TRBV11-2 | 15 | - | - | CASSLGGVRNEKLFF | TGTGCCAGCAGCTTAGGGGGGGTGAGGAATGAAAAACTGTTTTTT
TRBJ1-5 | TRBV27 | 15 | - | - | CASSLGALSNQPQHF | TGTGCCAGCAGTTTAGGAGCTCTCTCCAATCAGCCCCAGCATTTT
TRBJ1-2 | TRBV6-5 | 14 | - | - | CASSYSWTDYGYTF | TGTGCCAGCAGTTACTCTTGGACAGACTATGGCTACACCTTC
TRBJ1-1 | TRBV27 | 16 | - | - | CASSLYPPSGVPEAFF | TGTGCCAGCAGTCTGTACCCTCCGTCGGGAGTCCCTGAAGCTTTCTTT
TRBJ2-2 | TRBV4-2 | 14 | - | - | CASSQDRVAGELFF | TGTGCCAGCAGCCAAGACAGGGTCGCCGGGGAGCTGTTTTTT
TRBJ2-4 | TRBV5-1 | 16 | TRBD2 | - | CASSWTSGGAANIQYF | TGCGCCAGCAGCTGGACTAGCGGGGGGGCCGCGAACATTCAGTACTTC